The 6 T cell receptor beta chains reported below all come from one sample, sequenced in a study of OX40 agonist ivuxolimab in advanced cancers. Method: immunoSEQ multiplex PCR; TCRdb's copy keeps in-frame clones and lacks some. The sample has about 60,000 clones, approximately 80% seen once. Source: CD4+ or CD8+ T cells sorted from blood, taken in a trial of the OX40 agonist ivuxolimab. The receptor source for this set is an adult with an advanced solid tumor such as melanoma, head and neck, liver or kidney cancer.

V is TRBV5-1 and J is TRBJ1-6; 8 nucleotides line up with TRBD1. V was pared by 4 bases and J by 7 bases, with 7 bases of the junction left unmatched. This CDR3 has 15 residues. CDR1 is SGHRS and CDR2 is YFSETQ in the germline V gene. This chain's CDR3 is CASSGRTGNNSPLHF. The CDR3 DNA follows: TGCGCCAGCAGCGGACGGACAGGGAACAATTCACCCCTCCACTTT.

The V and J genes are TRBV30 and TRBJ1-2; D might be TRBD1 (5 bases). CDR1 is GTSNPN, CDR2 SVGIG, per germline (reference sequence). V was shortened by 3 bases and J by 0 bases, with 8 bases between the two germline ends. The CDR3 has 13 amino acids. The CDR3 loop is CAWRGAANYGYTF. CDR3 coding DNA: TGTGCCTGGAGAGGGGCTGCTAACTATGGCTACACCTTC.

V is TRBV11-1 and J is TRBJ2-3; a weak D match, TRBD1 (5 bases). This CDR3 is built from 15 residues. Germline V gene data show CDR1 as SGHAT and CDR2 as FQDESV (reference sequence). Trimming stripped 5 bases from V and 3 bases from J, with 15 bases between. CDR3 residues: CASSQEERQTDTQYF. CDR3 DNA: TGTGCCAGCAGCCAAGAAGAACGACAGACAGATACGCAGTATTTT.

V is TRBV7-8 and J is TRBJ1-3; TRBD1 might be the D (5 bases). CDR3 size: 16 residues. In germline, CDR1 is SGHVS, CDR2 FQNEAQ. With 5 bases removed from V and 4 bases from J, the gap between germline ends came to 18 bases. The CDR3 DNA sequence: TGTGCCAGCAGCACTCCCAGGGCCGAGTGGGGAAACACCATATATTTT. Protein sequence: CASSTPRAEWGNTIYF.

The sample holds one count of this clone. The V gene is TRBV9, the J gene TRBJ1-1; possibly TRBD1 for D (6 bases). Trimming pared 0 bases from V and 1 base from J, leaving 16 bases between. The CDR3 consists of 17 residues. CDR1 is SGDLS, CDR2 YYNGEE, per germline. The CDR3 spells CASSVGGLNKGNTEAFF. Here the CDR3 DNA reads TGTGCCAGCAGCGTAGGGGGGCTTAACAAGGGGAACACTGAAGCTTTCTTT.

The chain uses TRBV2 and TRBJ1-2, with D hard to call. Deletions cut 2 bases from V and 2 bases from J, with 6 bases between. This CDR3 contains 13 residues. Looked up from germline, CDR1 is SNHLY and CDR2 is FYNNEI. DNA for the CDR3: TGTGCCAGCAGTGAAAGGAGAAACTATGGCTACACCTTC. Translated, it gives CASSERRNYGYTF.